This T cell receptor beta chain emerged from a study of shared clonotypes between healthy human individuals. Clones were sequenced by immunoSEQ multiplex PCR, and TCRdb holds only the in-frame ones, with some missing. The sample holds fewer than 2.5 million clones; under 95% are singletons and the top ten take 0.36%. Study outcomes and limitations: Rarefaction revealed incomplete sorted-subset sequencing despite large depth. In general, naive subsets displayed greater estimated richness than memory subsets did.

The authors divided CD4+ cells into CD45RA+ naive and CD45RA-negative memory subsets. Germline V gives CDR1 SGHRS, CDR2 YFSETQ. The V end was cut by 0 bases, the J end by 5 bases, with 20 bases between. The length of the CDR3 is 17 residues. On this clone itself: Its target is unknown.

Sequencing was carried out using naive CD4+ T cells from PBMCs. As to subset: CD45RA+ positively selected. V usage is TRBV5-1 and J usage is TRBJ2-5; a weak D match, TRBD1 (5 bases). This clonotype was obtained from a man between 18 and 29 years old in good health. Some clones in this sample may be carry-over from other donors' samples. The CDR3 coding sequence is TGCGCCAGCAGCTTGGCCGGATTTTTAAGGGGATCGGAGACCCAGTACTTC. Translating it yields CASSLAGFLRGSETQYF. Full variable domain (outside the CDR3, taken from reference TRBV5-1 and TRBJ2-5): KAGVTQTPRYLIKTRGQQVTLSCSPISGHRSVSWYQQTPGQGLQFLFEYFSETQRNKGNFPGRFSGRQFSNSRSEMNVSTLELGDSALYLCASSLAGFLRGSETQYFGPGTRLLVL.